What follows are 11 T cell receptor beta chains derived from one specimen sequenced in a study of blood T cell repertoires in COVID-19. This table comes from immunoSEQ multiplex PCR, and its TCRdb copy is limited to in-frame clones, with some not included. The data show under 400,000 clones, 90% seen once. Sequencing was performed on peripheral blood. The receptor set was obtained from a man between 18 and 35 years old with active or convalescent COVID-19.

The CDR3 DNA sequence: TGTGCCAGCAGTTTATCGGGCGGGAGGGGGCAGTACTTC. It translates to CASSLSGGRGQYF. V and J are TRBV28 and TRBJ2-7; 9 bases are shared with TRBD2. The CDR3 length is 13 residues. Germline CDR1 is MDHEN and CDR2 is SYDVKM. The ends lost 1 base at V and 9 bases at J; junction bases unmatched: 4.

The rearrangement uses TRBV4-3 and TRBJ2-7, with a tentative D call TRBD1 (6 bases). Germline CDR1 reads LGHNA; CDR2 reads YSLEER. The ends were cut back, 2 bases at V and 3 bases at J, with 17 bases in the middle. The CDR3 consists of 16 residues. The CDR3 region is CASSQLPYGTSYEQYF. The CDR3 nucleotides are TGCGCCAGCAGCCAACTTCCCTATGGGACAAGCTACGAGCAGTACTTC.

The chain joins TRBV5-8 to TRBJ2-4; 7 positions match TRBD1. The V gene end was trimmed by 3 bases and the J gene end by 0 bases; junction bases not matched to a gene: 6. CDR3 length equals 16 residues. The germline V gene encodes CDR1 SGHTS and CDR2 YDEGEE. CDR3 coding DNA: TGTGCCAGCAGCTGGGACGACAGGGCAGCCAAAAACATTCAGTACTTC. Its translation is CASSWDDRAAKNIQYF.

The CDR3 coding sequence is TGTGCCAGCAGCTTCCCACAGGGGGTGAGCTCTGGAAACACCATATATTTT. This codes for CASSFPQGVSSGNTIYF. This chain joins TRBV7-2 and TRBJ1-3; 8 nucleotides line up with TRBD1. Germline V gene sequence: CDR1 SGHTA, CDR2 FQGNSA. The CDR3 length is 17 residues. V shed 3 bases, J shed 0 bases, and the junction held 7 bases outside the gene matches. The whole variable domain, filled in from reference TRBV7-2 and TRBJ1-3, reads GAGVSQSPSNKVTEKGKDVELRCDPISGHTALYWYRQSLGQGLEFLIYFQGNSAPDKSGLPSDRFSAERTGGSVSTLTIQRTQQEDSAVYLCASSFPQGVSSGNTIYFGEGSWLTVV.

The DNA of the CDR3 is TGTGCCAGCGGGAGGTCCTACAATGAGCAGTTCTTC. Translated: CASGRSYNEQFF. The genes are TRBV6-5 and TRBJ2-1, with D perhaps matching TRBD2 (6 bases). Germline V gives CDR1 MNHEY, CDR2 SVGAGI. The CDR3 length is 12 residues. V was cut by 8 bases and J by 1 base, with 6 bases left in between.

This chain links TRBV9 with TRBJ1-6, with D possibly TRBD1 on 6 matching bases. Germline CDR1 reads SGDLS; CDR2 reads YYNGEE. V gave up 1 base and J gave up 0 bases, with 14 bases separating them. The CDR3 has 18 residues. As DNA, the CDR3 is TGTGCCAGCAGCGTACAACAGGGCTCCAGCTCCTATAATTCACCCCTCCACTTT. It yields the protein CASSVQQGSSSYNSPLHF.

This chain connects TRBV21-1 to TRBJ1-6; the listed D gene, TRBD1, was not tested against the DNA. TRBV21-1 is marked as a pseudogene. CDR3 length equals 17 residues. The CDR3 DNA follows: TGTGCCAGCAGCAAAGCGCAGGTGGGCACCAGGGGTTCACCCCTCCACTTT. Residues: CASSKAQVGTRGSPLHF.

This rearrangement joins TRBV28 to TRBJ1-1; D is perhaps TRBD1 (5 bases). The CDR3 spans 15 residues. Per germline, CDR1 MDHEN and CDR2 SYDVKM. V shed 4 bases and J shed 6 bases, with 18 bases lying between them. The CDR3 DNA reads as TGTGCCAGCAGTTCCAGACGGGGGAGGGGTGCTGAAGCTTTCTTT. It specifies CASSSRRGRGAEAFF.

This rearrangement joins TRBV7-2 to TRBJ2-4, with 8 bases aligning to TRBD2. V lost 5 bases, J lost 0 bases, and 3 bases stayed unmatched. The CDR3 covers 15 residues. Germline V lookup: CDR1 SGHTA, CDR2 FQGNSA. The CDR3 DNA is TGTGCCAGCAGCCTACTAGCGGTAGCCAAAAACATTCAGTACTTC. Translated: CASSLLAVAKNIQYF.

V and J are TRBV5-6 and TRBJ2-1, with D maybe TRBD2 (7 bases). CDR3 length: 14 amino acids. CDR1 is SGHDT and CDR2 is YYEEEE in the germline V gene. V was cut by 3 bases and J by 7 bases, with 14 bases left in between. The CDR3 DNA follows: TGTGCCAGCAGCTATAGGGGAGGGGGGAATGAGCAGTTCTTC. It translates to CASSYRGGGNEQFF. The variable domain in full, with the rest retrieved from reference TRBV5-6 and TRBJ2-1, is DAGVTQSPTHLIKTRGQQVTLRCSPKSGHDTVSWYQQALGQGPQFIFQYYEEEERQRGNFPDRFSGHQFPNYSSELNVNALLLGDSALYLCASSYRGGGNEQFFGPGTRLTVL.

This chain connects TRBV4-1 to TRBJ2-1; 12 positions match TRBD2. CDR3 length: 19 residues. V shed 5 bases and J 6 bases; nucleotides not matched to a gene: 17. Germline-derived CDR1 and CDR2 are MGHRA and YSYEKL. CDR3 region: CASSKATLAGGVAGNEQFF. CDR3 nucleotides: TGCGCCAGCAGCAAGGCCACGCTAGCGGGGGGGGTAGCCGGCAATGAGCAGTTCTTC.